This T cell receptor (beta chain) was recovered during a study of shared clonotypes between healthy human individuals. Clones were sequenced by immunoSEQ multiplex PCR, and TCRdb holds only the in-frame ones, with some missing. The sample includes 2 million to 2.5 million clones, 85% to 95% seen only once; the top ten take around 0.38%. The CDR3 is 13 amino acids. The germline CDR1 and CDR2 sequences are SNHLY and FYNNEI. V lost 7 bases to trimming and J lost 2 bases; unmatched junction nucleotides: 4. The chain has TRBV2 and TRBJ1-2; 7 bases fit TRBD1. Material: naive CD4+ T cells from PBMCs. Subset of the sample: CD45RA+ positively selected. This clonotype was sampled from a man aged 18-30 years in good health. Some clones in this sample may be carry-over from other donors' samples. This chain's CDR3 is CASTSGGNYGYTF. In nucleotides, the CDR3 is TGTGCCAGCACTTCAGGGGGAAACTATGGCTACACCTTC.